The 7 T cell receptor beta chains below come from one sample, sequenced in a study of blood T cell repertoires in COVID-19. Clones were sequenced by immunoSEQ multiplex PCR, and TCRdb holds only the in-frame ones, with some missing. The sample includes 46,000 or so clones, more than 75% of them seen just once. What was sequenced was peripheral blood. These receptors originate from a man aged 55 to 70 with active or convalescent COVID-19.

The genes are TRBV27 and TRBJ1-2, with D perhaps TRBD1 (5 bases). The CDR3 runs 15 residues. Between the trimmed V and J ends, which lost 4 bases and 0 bases, there was a span of 12 bases. Germline CDR1 and CDR2: MNHEY and SMNVEV (reference sequence). The CDR3 coding sequence is TGTGCCAGCAGTTCCCTAGGGGAAACTAACTATGGCTACACCTTC. Encoded protein: CASSSLGETNYGYTF.

This rearrangement joins TRBV20-1 to TRBJ1-2; maybe TRBD1 (5 bases). The germline V and J ends were trimmed by 3 bases and 7 bases, with 15 bases remaining between them. The length of the CDR3 is 13 residues. Germline V gene lookup returns CDR1 DFQATT and CDR2 SNEGSKA (reference sequence). CDR3 residues: CSASLREGAGYTF. In DNA form, the CDR3 reads TGCAGTGCTAGTCTCAGGGAGGGAGCTGGCTACACCTTC.

The DNA for the CDR3 is TGCAGCGTTGAGTTGAGAGAAGCTTTCTTT. Amino acids: CSVELREAFF. V gene TRBV29-1 combines with J gene TRBJ1-1; D gene ambiguous. V lost 3 bases and J lost 8, with 7 bases in between. Germline CDR1 is SQVTM and CDR2 is ANQGSEA. This CDR3 spans 10 amino acids.

The rearrangement uses TRBV5-8 and TRBJ1-4; D is possibly TRBD1 (5 bases). The CDR3 is 15 amino acids. Germline V gene lookup returns CDR1 SGHTS and CDR2 YDEGEE. The germline V and J ends were trimmed by 0 bases and 5 bases, with 11 bases remaining between them. The CDR3 sequence is CASSLGTGKNEKLFF. Here the CDR3 DNA reads TGTGCCAGCAGCTTGGGCACAGGCAAAAATGAAAAACTGTTTTTT.

V is TRBV7-8 and J is TRBJ2-1; 11 bases match TRBD1. The germline CDR1 and CDR2 sequences are SGHVS and FQNEAQ. Unmatched junction bases numbered 2, after V lost 0 bases and J lost 4 bases. The CDR3 is 16 amino acids. The CDR3 reads CASSLAGQGAYNEQFF. CDR3 DNA: TGTGCCAGCAGCTTAGCAGGACAGGGGGCTTACAATGAGCAGTTCTTC.

The chain carries TRBV5-4 and TRBJ2-5; TRBD1 might be the D (6 bases). Per the germline V gene, CDR1 is SGHNT and CDR2 is YYREEE (reference sequence). The CDR3 covers 14 residues. The V gene lost 4 bases and the J gene lost 4 bases, with 14 bases spanning the gap. CDR3 in amino acids: CASSTRTGTETQYF. DNA of the CDR3: TGTGCCAGCAGCACCCGCACAGGGACAGAGACCCAGTACTTC. Full variable domain (outside the CDR3, taken from reference TRBV5-4 and TRBJ2-5): ETGVTQSPTHLIKTRGQQVTLRCSSQSGHNTVSWYQQALGQGPQFIFQYYREEENGRGNFPPRFSGLQFPNYSSELNVNALELDDSALYLCASSTRTGTETQYFGPGTRLLVL.

The chain employs TRBV19 and TRBJ2-2; 10 bases agree with TRBD1. The CDR3 is 16 amino acids. The V and J ends lost 1 base and 3 bases, in that order; junction bases with no gene match: 2. Germline CDR1 is LNHDA and CDR2 is SQIVND (reference sequence). The CDR3 is CASSIGQGAYTGELFF. The CDR3, as DNA: TGTGCCAGTAGTATAGGACAGGGGGCATACACCGGGGAGCTGTTTTTT.